This entry lists 27 T cell receptor beta chains sequenced from one sample in a study of T cells in tuberculosis. Clones were sequenced by immunoSEQ multiplex PCR, and TCRdb holds only the in-frame ones, with some missing. Here the sample spans tens of thousands of clones, approximately 89% being singletons. Regarding time point: new active TB diagnosis, blood taken before or within 7 days of starting treatment. The material sequenced was PBMCs, taken at tuberculosis diagnosis. Receptors were obtained from an adult with tuberculosis.

This sequence joins TRBV27 and TRBJ2-2, with 8 positions matching TRBD2. This CDR3 spans 18 amino acids. Germline V gives CDR1 MNHEY, CDR2 SMNVEV (reference sequence). Unmatched junction bases numbered 10, after V lost 4 bases and J lost 0 bases. The CDR3 DNA sequence: TGTGCCAGCAGTTCCCTTTTCTGGCGGGGGGCGAACACCGGGGAGCTGTTTTTT. As protein: CASSSLFWRGANTGELFF.

This chain links TRBV5-6 with TRBJ2-7, with TRBD1 as a possible D gene (6 bases). Germline assignment: CDR1 SGHDT and CDR2 YYEEEE. Trimming left V 4 bases short and J 0 bases short, with 8 bases between. This CDR3 contains 13 residues. This CDR3 is CASSRDTSYEQYV. For the CDR3, the DNA is TGTGCCAGCAGCCGGGACACCTCCTACGAGCAGTACGTC.

The V call is TRBV7-8, the J call TRBJ1-2; 7 bases map to TRBD1. Germline CDR1 is SGHVS and CDR2 is FQNEAQ. After removal of 2 bases from V and 5 bases from J, the junction contained 5 bases not matched to a gene. The CDR3 is 14 amino acids. This CDR3 is CASSLFAGGYGYTF. DNA for the CDR3: TGTGCCAGCAGCTTATTTGCAGGGGGTTATGGCTACACCTTC.

CDR3 in DNA: TGTGCCAGCAGCTTACAAGCGGGGGGGGTACATGAGCAGTTCTTC. It specifies CASSLQAGGVHEQFF. The rearrangement uses TRBV11-3 and TRBJ2-1, with 10 bases identical to TRBD2. V lost 2 bases, J lost 8 bases, and 6 bases stayed unmatched. The CDR3 is made up of 15 amino acids. The V gene's germline CDR1 is SGHNT and CDR2 YENEEA.

The chain carries TRBV5-1 and TRBJ1-1; 8 positions agree with TRBD1. From germline, CDR1 is SGHRS and CDR2 YFSETQ. CDR3 length: 15 residues. V was pared by 3 bases and J by 0 bases, with 4 bases of the junction left unmatched. For the CDR3, the DNA is TGCGCCAGCAGCTATTACAGGGGGATGAACACTGAAGCTTTCTTT. Protein product: CASSYYRGMNTEAFF.

J is TRBJ2-2 and V is TRBV4-1; D perhaps matches TRBD2 (5 bases). CDR3 length: 13 residues. Trimming shortened V by 4 bases and J by 3 bases, and 6 bases separated the two germline ends. Germline V gives CDR1 MGHRA, CDR2 YSYEKL. The CDR3 coding sequence is TGCGCCAGCAGCCGGACTTACACCGGGGAGCTGTTTTTT. The encoded protein is CASSRTYTGELFF.

The chain recombines TRBV29-1 with TRBJ1-1; D perhaps matches TRBD1 (6 bases). The ends were cut back, 1 base at V and 4 bases at J, with 25 bases in the middle. Germline V gene data show CDR1 as SQVTM and CDR2 as ANQGSEA. The CDR3 spans 18 residues. The CDR3 sequence is CSVEARMSGRGGLTEAFF. DNA for the CDR3: TGCAGCGTTGAAGCTCGGATGTCGGGCAGGGGAGGGCTCACTGAAGCTTTCTTT.

The CDR3 is CASSFAGRAVKAFF. DNA for the CDR3: TGCGCCAGCAGCTTTGCGGGGCGCGCCGTTAAAGCTTTCTTT. This chain connects TRBV5-1 to TRBJ1-1; D may be TRBD1 (5 bases). V was clipped by 2 bases and J by 9 bases, with 17 bases between them. The CDR3 has 14 amino acids. CDR1 and CDR2 (germline): SGHRS, YFSETQ.

This sequence joins TRBV2 and TRBJ1-2; D may be TRBD1 (6 bases). Per germline, CDR1 SNHLY and CDR2 FYNNEI. V lost 0 bases to trimming and J lost 5 bases, with 22 bases between them. This CDR3 comprises 18 residues. The CDR3 is CASSEAPQGKRALYGYTF. The CDR3 DNA follows: TGTGCCAGCAGTGAAGCCCCCCAGGGGAAAAGGGCTTTGTATGGCTACACCTTC.

The chain links TRBV6-1 to TRBJ1-5; 8 nucleotides match TRBD1. This CDR3 is 14 amino acids long. The germline V gene encodes CDR1 MNHNS and CDR2 SASEGT. V lost 6 bases, J lost 6 bases, and 7 bases stayed unmatched. The CDR3 reads CASSFGTGAQPQHF. For the CDR3, the DNA is TGTGCCAGCAGCTTCGGGACAGGCGCTCAGCCCCAGCATTTT.

The rearrangement joins TRBV4-3 to TRBJ2-6; D gene ambiguous. The CDR3 totals 18 residues. V lost 4 bases and J lost 0, with 16 bases in between. Germline loops: CDR1 LGHNA, CDR2 YSLEER. CDR3 nucleotide sequence: TGCGCCAGCAGCCCCCAGGATAACTTCCTCTCTGGGGCCAACGTCCTGACTTTC. This codes for CASSPQDNFLSGANVLTF.

V gene TRBV9 combines with J gene TRBJ1-2; TRBD1 matches at 7 bases. V dropped 4 bases and J dropped 4; count of bases not matched to a gene: 7. Germline CDR1 and CDR2: SGDLS and YYNGEE. The CDR3 runs 14 residues. The CDR3 is CASSPDRWGYGYTF. The CDR3 DNA reads as TGTGCCAGCAGCCCGGACAGGTGGGGCTATGGCTACACCTTC.

The gene calls are TRBV7-2 and TRBJ2-1; possible D gene TRBD2, 6 bases. Trimming pared 5 bases from V and 6 bases from J, leaving 17 bases between. CDR1 and CDR2 from the germline V gene are SGHTA and FQGNSA. The CDR3 has 15 residues. CDR3 sequence: CASSPPGLSGNEQFF. In DNA, the CDR3 is TGTGCCAGCAGCCCGCCGGGACTCTCTGGCAATGAGCAGTTCTTC.

The genes are TRBV30 and TRBJ1-6; D is unresolved. V was cut by 0 bases and J by 10 bases, with 7 bases left in between. CDR3 length: 12 residues. Per germline, CDR1 GTSNPN and CDR2 SVGIG (reference sequence). CDR3 amino acids: CAWSVPRSPLHF. The DNA for the CDR3 is TGTGCCTGGAGTGTACCTAGGTCACCCCTCCACTTT.

The chain is built from TRBV6-5 and TRBJ1-1, with no clear D. The CDR3 is made up of 15 amino acids. The V end was cut by 2 bases, the J end by 1 base, with 11 bases between. Germline V gene data show CDR1 as MNHEY and CDR2 as SVGAGI. Here the CDR3 reads CASSYPGRGNTEAFF. The DNA of the CDR3 is TGTGCCAGCAGTTACCCGGGTCGTGGGAACACTGAAGCTTTCTTT.

There are a few counts of this clone. The chain couples TRBV6-5 to TRBJ2-5; 10 positions match TRBD2. The germline CDR1 and CDR2 sequences are MNHEY and SVGAGI. The CDR3 length is 16 residues. V trimming: 0 bases; J trimming: 1 base; junction bases outside the gene matches: 2. CDR3 nucleotide sequence: TGTGCCAGCAGTTACTCAGCTAGCGGGGGCCAAGAGACCCAGTACTTC. This encodes CASSYSASGGQETQYF.

V and J are TRBV2 and TRBJ1-1; weak D call: TRBD1 (6 bases). V was clipped by 6 bases and J by 0 bases, with 17 bases between them. The CDR3 length is 16 residues. CDR1 and CDR2 from the germline V gene are SNHLY and FYNNEI. CDR3 protein: CASSVFGTRMNTEAFF. The CDR3 DNA is TGTGCCAGCAGCGTTTTTGGGACACGGATGAACACTGAAGCTTTCTTT.

This chain joins TRBV15 and TRBJ2-1; D is perhaps TRBD2 (6 bases). Germline V gene data show CDR1 as LNHNV and CDR2 as YYDKDF (reference sequence). The germline V and J ends were trimmed by 4 bases and 10 bases, with 20 bases remaining between them. The CDR3 sequence is 15 residues long. The CDR3 region has the DNA TGTGCCACCAGCACCGCGCGGGGTCCCCCCCGCGAGCAGTTCTTC. Amino acid sequence: CATSTARGPPREQFF.

The CDR3 region is CASSRVGAGERDTQYF. CDR3 DNA sequence: TGTGCCAGCAGCCGAGTCGGGGCGGGGGAACGAGATACGCAGTATTTT. The chain joins TRBV9 to TRBJ2-3; 7 bases are a match to TRBD2. This CDR3 has 16 amino acids. V lost 4 bases and J lost 5; bases outside the gene matches: 13. CDR1 SGDLS and CDR2 YYNGEE come from the germline V gene.

This clone was recorded once. This chain links TRBV4-3 with TRBJ2-2; D gene ambiguous. The CDR3 is 15 amino acids. The V and J ends lost 1 base and 4 bases respectively, with 10 bases between them. CDR1 and CDR2 from the germline V gene are LGHNA and YSLEER. The CDR3: CASSQVSGGTGELFF. CDR3 nucleotides: TGCGCCAGCAGCCAAGTTTCGGGTGGCACCGGGGAGCTGTTTTTT.

Here the CDR3 reads CASDKTTGGYEQYF. In DNA form, the CDR3 reads TGTGCCTCTGATAAAACGACAGGGGGCTACGAGCAGTACTTC. The chain carries TRBV30 and TRBJ2-7; 9 bases align to TRBD1. There are 14 residues in the CDR3. V shed 7 bases, J shed 3 bases, and the junction held 10 bases outside the gene matches. Germline V lookup: CDR1 GTSNPN, CDR2 SVGIG (reference sequence).

Turning to this clone: One end of the junction fails to match germline, which may point to a read error. CDR3 sequence reads: CASSHGGTNNSPLHF. The CDR3, as DNA: TGTGCCAGCAGCCATGGGGGGACCAATAATTCACCCCTTCACTTT. This chain uses TRBV7-2 with TRBJ1-6; weak D call: TRBD1 (5 bases). Germline V gives CDR1 SGHTA, CDR2 FQGNSA. The CDR3 totals 15 residues.

This clone was counted a single time. The chain has TRBV2 and TRBJ2-3; 11 nucleotides agree with TRBD2. CDR3 length: 16 residues. Trimming removed 7 bases from V and 0 bases from J; junction bases left unmatched: 6. Looked up from germline, CDR1 is SNHLY and CDR2 is FYNNEI. The CDR3 DNA sequence: TGTGCCAGCAAAGGGACTAGCGGCCCTAGCACAGATACGCAGTATTTT. Its translation: CASKGTSGPSTDTQYF.

In its sample, this clone was seen a few times. This chain connects TRBV4-2 to TRBJ2-3, with 8 bases fitting TRBD2. V shed 0 bases, J shed 6 bases, and the junction held 5 bases outside the gene matches. Germline CDR1 is LGHNA and CDR2 is YNFKEQ. CDR3 length equals 15 residues. The CDR3 here is CASSQERGGQDTQYF. CDR3 coding DNA: TGTGCCAGCAGCCAAGAACGGGGGGGTCAGGATACGCAGTATTTT.

The chain combines TRBV30 with TRBJ2-1; D not resolved. Deletions cut 0 bases from V and 3 bases from J, with 3 bases between. The CDR3 is 12 residues long. Per germline, CDR1 GTSNPN and CDR2 SVGIG (reference sequence). CDR3 region: CAWSVLYNEQFF. In nucleotides, the CDR3 is TGTGCCTGGAGTGTACTCTACAATGAGCAGTTCTTC.

The rearrangement uses TRBV7-6 and TRBJ2-2, with D possibly TRBD2 on 5 matching bases. This CDR3 spans 18 amino acids. Trimming left V 2 bases short and J 0 bases short, with 16 bases between. Germline CDR1 is SGHVS and CDR2 is FNYEAQ. The CDR3 DNA reads TGTGCCAGCAGCTTATTAAGTCAGCGGATCGCGAACACCGGGGAGCTGTTTTTT. Translation gives CASSLLSQRIANTGELFF.

This chain links TRBV18 with TRBJ2-1; TRBD1 matches at 8 bases. CDR3 length: 14 amino acids. The ends lost 4 bases at V and 7 bases at J; junction bases unmatched: 6. Germline CDR1 reads KGHSH; CDR2 reads LQKENI. CDR3 residues: CASSRLQGGNEQFF. CDR3 coding DNA: TGTGCCAGCTCACGTTTACAGGGGGGAAATGAGCAGTTCTTC.